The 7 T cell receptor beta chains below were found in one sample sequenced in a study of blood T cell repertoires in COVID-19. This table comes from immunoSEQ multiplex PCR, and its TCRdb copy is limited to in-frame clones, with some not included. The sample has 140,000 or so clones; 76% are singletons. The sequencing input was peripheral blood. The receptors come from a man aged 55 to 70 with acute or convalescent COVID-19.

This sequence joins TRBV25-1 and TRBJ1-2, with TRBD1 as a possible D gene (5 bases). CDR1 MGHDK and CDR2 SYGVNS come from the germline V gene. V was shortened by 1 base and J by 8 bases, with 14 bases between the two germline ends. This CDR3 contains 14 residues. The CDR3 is CASSESGGSIGYTF. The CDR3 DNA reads TGTGCCAGCAGTGAATCGGGGGGATCGATCGGCTACACCTTC.

The CDR3 DNA is TGTGCCAGCAGCTTGGGTCACAGTTGGAGCAATCAGCCCCAGCATTTT. Translating gives CASSLGHSWSNQPQHF. The gene calls are TRBV5-6 and TRBJ1-5; no reliable D call. The CDR3 consists of 16 residues. The ends were cut back, 0 bases at V and 1 base at J, with 11 bases in the middle. Germline assignment: CDR1 SGHDT and CDR2 YYEEEE.

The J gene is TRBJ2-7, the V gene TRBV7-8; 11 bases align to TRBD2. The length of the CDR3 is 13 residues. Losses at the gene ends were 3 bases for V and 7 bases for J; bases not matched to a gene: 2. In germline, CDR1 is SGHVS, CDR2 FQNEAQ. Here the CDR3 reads CASSFLAGGEQYF. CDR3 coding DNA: TGTGCCAGCAGCTTCCTAGCGGGAGGAGAGCAGTACTTC.

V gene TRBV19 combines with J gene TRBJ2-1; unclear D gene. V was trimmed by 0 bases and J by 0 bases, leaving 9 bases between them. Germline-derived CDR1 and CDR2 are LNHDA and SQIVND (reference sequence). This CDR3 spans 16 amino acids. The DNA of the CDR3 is TGTGCCAGTAGTATAGAGGAGTATCACTCCTACAATGAGCAGTTCTTC. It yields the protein CASSIEEYHSYNEQFF.

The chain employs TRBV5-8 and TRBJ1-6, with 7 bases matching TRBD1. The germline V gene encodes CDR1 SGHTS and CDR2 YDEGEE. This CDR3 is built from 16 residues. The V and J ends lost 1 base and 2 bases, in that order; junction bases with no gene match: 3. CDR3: CASSLPRGAYNSPLHF. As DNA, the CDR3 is TGTGCCAGCAGCTTGCCCAGGGGGGCCTATAATTCACCCCTCCACTTT.

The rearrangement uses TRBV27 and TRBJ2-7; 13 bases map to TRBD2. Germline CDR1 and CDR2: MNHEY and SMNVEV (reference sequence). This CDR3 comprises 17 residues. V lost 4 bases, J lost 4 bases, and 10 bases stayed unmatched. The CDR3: CASSSITSGRAGYEQYF. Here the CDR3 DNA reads TGTGCCAGCAGTTCCATAACTAGCGGGAGGGCTGGGTACGAGCAGTACTTC.

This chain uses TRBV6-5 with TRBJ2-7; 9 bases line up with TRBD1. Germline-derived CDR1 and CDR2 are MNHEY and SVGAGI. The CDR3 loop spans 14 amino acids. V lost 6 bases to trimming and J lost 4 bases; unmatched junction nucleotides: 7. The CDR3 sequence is CASRDRGKIYEQYF. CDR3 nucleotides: TGTGCCAGCAGGGACAGGGGAAAGATTTACGAGCAGTACTTC.